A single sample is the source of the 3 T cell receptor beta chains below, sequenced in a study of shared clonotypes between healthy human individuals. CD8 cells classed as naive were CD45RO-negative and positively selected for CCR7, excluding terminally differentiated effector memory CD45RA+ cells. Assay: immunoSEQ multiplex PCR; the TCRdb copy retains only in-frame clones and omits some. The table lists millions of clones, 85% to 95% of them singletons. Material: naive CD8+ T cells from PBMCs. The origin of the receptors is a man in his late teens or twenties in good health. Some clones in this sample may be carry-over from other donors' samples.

CDR3 residues: CASSVGGTSVGEQFF. The CDR3 nucleotides read TGTGCCAGCAGCGTAGGCGGGACTAGCGTGGGTGAGCAGTTCTTC. This rearrangement joins TRBV9 to TRBJ2-1; 10 nucleotides agree with TRBD2. The CDR3 extends over 15 amino acids. With V trimmed by 0 bases and J by 9 bases, 6 bases remained unmatched. Germline loops: CDR1 SGDLS, CDR2 YYNGEE.

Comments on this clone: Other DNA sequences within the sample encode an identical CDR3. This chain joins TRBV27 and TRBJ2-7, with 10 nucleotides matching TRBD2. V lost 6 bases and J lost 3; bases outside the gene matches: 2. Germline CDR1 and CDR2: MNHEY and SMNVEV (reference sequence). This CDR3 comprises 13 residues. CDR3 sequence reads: CASSWTSGYEQYF. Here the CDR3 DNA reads TGTGCCAGCAGCTGGACTAGCGGCTACGAGCAGTACTTC.

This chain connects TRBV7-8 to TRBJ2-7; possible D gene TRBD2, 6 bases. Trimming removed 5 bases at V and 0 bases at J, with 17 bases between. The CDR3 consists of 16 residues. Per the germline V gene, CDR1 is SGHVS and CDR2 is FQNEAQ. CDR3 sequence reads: CASSPRLVGSSYEQYF. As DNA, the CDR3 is TGTGCCAGCAGCCCCCGACTAGTGGGCAGCTCCTACGAGCAGTACTTC. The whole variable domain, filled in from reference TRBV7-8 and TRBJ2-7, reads GAGVSQSPRYKVAKRGQDVALRCDPISGHVSLFWYQQALGQGPEFLTYFQNEAQLDKSGLPSDRFFAERPEGSVSTLKIQRTQQEDSAVYLCASSPRLVGSSYEQYFGPGTRLTVT.